Detailed here is one TCR beta chain. A single base separates this from a much larger clone, so it may be a read error. This sample was included in a study of regulatory T cells in long-lasting Graves disease. Arm-PCR of CDR3 regions and iRepertoire HTBI primers were the basis on which TCR beta libraries were built. Study processing details: Across samples, 50 to 75 TRBV and around 14 TRBJ segments were found. TCRdb processed the multiplex PCR reads anew with MiXCR; each CDR3 protein has one entry. TCRdb assigned the V and J calls; the authors' analysis was not used. The sample consists of about 350,000 distinct CDR3 sequences, around 15% of them appearing once. Documented time point: newly diagnosed GD, antithyroid drugs for less than 3 months. TCR sequences were obtained from RNA taken from PBMCs. The CDR3 runs to 13 residues. Per the germline V gene, CDR1 is SGHAT and CDR2 is FQNNGV. This sample was shared with a second study, whose subject was T cells in Graves' hyperthyroidism and ophthalmopathy. That investigation notes: Graves' hyperthyroidism qualified as stable when ophthalmopathy did not progress within 18 months. Clinicians diagnosed patients from clinical symptoms, serum thyroxine and TRAb, thyroid ultrasound and orbital computed tomography. Expanded thyroid clonotypes (above 0.001) were mostly also found in blood.

This specimen was peripheral blood mononuclear cells (PBMCs), taken at new diagnosis, from a patient treated with antithyroid drugs. The chain links TRBV11-2 to TRBJ2-3, with D tentatively TRBD1 or TRBD2 (5 bases each). This sequence was found in a middle-aged man with Graves disease. The CDR3, as DNA: TGTGCCAGCATCCGAGGGGCAGCGGATACGCGGTATTTT. It codes for CASIRGAADTRYF.